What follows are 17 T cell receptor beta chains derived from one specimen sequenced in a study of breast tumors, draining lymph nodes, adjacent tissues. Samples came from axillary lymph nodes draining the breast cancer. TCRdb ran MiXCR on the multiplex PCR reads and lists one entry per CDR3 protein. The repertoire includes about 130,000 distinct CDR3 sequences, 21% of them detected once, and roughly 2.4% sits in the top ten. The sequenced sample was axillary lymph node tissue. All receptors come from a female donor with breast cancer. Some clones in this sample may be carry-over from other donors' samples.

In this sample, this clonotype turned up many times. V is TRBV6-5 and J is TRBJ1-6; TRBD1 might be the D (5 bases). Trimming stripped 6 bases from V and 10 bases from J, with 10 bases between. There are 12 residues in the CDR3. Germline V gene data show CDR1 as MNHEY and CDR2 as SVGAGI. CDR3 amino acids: CASRREGSPLHF. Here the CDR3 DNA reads TGTGCCAGCAGACGGGAGGGGTCACCCCTCCACTTT.

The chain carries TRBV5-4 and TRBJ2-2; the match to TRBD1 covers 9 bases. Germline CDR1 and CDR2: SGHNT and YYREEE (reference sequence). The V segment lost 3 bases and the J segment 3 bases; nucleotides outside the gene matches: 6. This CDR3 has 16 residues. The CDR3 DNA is TGTGCCAGCAGCTCGCCGGGACAGGGACACACCGGGGAGCTGTTTTTT. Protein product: CASSSPGQGHTGELFF.

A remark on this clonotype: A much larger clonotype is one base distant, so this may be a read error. CDR3 sequence: CASSSGLAGGTYEQYF. As DNA, the CDR3 is TGCGCCAGCAGCAGCGGACTAGCGGGAGGGACCTACGAGCAGTACTTC. The V and J genes are TRBV5-1 and TRBJ2-7; the match to TRBD2 covers 15 bases. The length of the CDR3 is 16 residues. Germline CDR1 is SGHRS and CDR2 is YFSETQ. Losses at the gene ends were 4 bases for V and 2 bases for J; bases not matched to a gene: 4.

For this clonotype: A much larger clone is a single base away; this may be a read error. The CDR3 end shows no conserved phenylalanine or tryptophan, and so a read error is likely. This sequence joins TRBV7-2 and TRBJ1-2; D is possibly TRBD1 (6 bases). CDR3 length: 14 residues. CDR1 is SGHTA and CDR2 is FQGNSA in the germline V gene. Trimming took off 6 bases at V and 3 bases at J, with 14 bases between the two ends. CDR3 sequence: CASSNTGNYYGYTS. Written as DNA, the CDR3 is TGTGCCAGCAGTAATACAGGGAACTACTATGGCTACACCTCC.

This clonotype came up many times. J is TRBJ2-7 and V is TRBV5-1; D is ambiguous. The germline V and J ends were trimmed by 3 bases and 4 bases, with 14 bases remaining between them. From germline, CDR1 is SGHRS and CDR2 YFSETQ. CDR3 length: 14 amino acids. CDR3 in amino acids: CASSSGSGGYEQYF. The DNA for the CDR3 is TGCGCCAGCAGCTCGGGCAGTGGTGGATACGAGCAGTACTTC.

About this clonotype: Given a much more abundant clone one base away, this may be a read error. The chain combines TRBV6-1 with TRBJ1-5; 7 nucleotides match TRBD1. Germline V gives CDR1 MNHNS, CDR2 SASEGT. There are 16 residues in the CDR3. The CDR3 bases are TGTGCCAGCACCCCTTGGACAGGACTTAGCAATCAGCCCCATCATTTT. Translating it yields CASTPWTGLSNQPHHF.

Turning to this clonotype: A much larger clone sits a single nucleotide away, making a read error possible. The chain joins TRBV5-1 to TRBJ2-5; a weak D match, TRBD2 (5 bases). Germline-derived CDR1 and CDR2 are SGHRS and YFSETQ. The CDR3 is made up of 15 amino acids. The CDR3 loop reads CASSLETEPGGTQYF. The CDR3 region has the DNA TGTGCCAGCAGCTTAGAAACAGAGCCAGGAGGGACCCAGTACTTC.

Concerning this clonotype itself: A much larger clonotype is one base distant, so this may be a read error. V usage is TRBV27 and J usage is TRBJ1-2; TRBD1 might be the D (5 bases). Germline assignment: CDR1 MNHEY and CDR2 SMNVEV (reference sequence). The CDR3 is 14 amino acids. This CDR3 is CASRRGDSNCGYTF. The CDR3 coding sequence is TGTGCCAGCAGACGAGGGGATTCTAACTGTGGCTACACCTTC.

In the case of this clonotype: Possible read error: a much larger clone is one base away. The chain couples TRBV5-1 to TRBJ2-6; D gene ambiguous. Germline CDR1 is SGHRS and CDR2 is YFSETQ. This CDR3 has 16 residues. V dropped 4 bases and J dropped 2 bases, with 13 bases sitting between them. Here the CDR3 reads CASSPDAYPGANVLTF. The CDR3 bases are TGCGCCAGCAGCCCTGATGCCTACCCTGGGGCCAACGTCCTGACTTTC.

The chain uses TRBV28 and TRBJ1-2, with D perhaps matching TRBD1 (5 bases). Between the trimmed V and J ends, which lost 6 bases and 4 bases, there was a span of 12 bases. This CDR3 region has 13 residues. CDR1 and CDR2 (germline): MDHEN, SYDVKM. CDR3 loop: CASSPGTIYGYTF. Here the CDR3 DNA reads TGTGCCAGCAGCCCGGGGACGATCTATGGCTACACCTTC.

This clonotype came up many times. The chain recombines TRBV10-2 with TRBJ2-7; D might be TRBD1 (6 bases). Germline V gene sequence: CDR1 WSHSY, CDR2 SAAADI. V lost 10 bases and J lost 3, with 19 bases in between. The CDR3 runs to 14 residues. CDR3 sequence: CATSLRQAVYEQYF. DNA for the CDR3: TGCGCCACCAGCCTGAGACAGGCCGTCTACGAGCAGTACTTC.

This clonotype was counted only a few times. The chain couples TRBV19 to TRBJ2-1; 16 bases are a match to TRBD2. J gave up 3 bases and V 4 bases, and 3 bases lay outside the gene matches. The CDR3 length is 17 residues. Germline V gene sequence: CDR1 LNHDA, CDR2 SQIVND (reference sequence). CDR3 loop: CASSTGLAGGYYNEQFF. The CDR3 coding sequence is TGTGCCAGTAGTACGGGACTAGCGGGAGGGTACTACAATGAGCAGTTCTTC.

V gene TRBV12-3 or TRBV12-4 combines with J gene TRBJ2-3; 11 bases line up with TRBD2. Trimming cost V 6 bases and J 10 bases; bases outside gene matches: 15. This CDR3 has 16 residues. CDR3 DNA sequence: TGTGCCAGCAGCTCCCCCGTAGCGGGGGGGGGGTCTGCGCAGTATTTT. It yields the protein CASSSPVAGGGSAQYF.

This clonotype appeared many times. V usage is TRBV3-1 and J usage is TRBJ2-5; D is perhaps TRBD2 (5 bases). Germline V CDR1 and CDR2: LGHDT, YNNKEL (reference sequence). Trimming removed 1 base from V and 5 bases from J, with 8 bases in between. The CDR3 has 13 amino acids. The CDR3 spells CASSQASGETQYF. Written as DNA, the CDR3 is TGTGCCAGCAGCCAAGCATCGGGGGAGACCCAGTACTTC.

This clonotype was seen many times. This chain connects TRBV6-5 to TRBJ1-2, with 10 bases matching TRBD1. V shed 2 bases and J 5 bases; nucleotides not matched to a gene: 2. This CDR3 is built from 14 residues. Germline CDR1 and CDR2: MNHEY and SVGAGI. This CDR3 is CASSYQDRGYGYTF. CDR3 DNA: TGTGCCAGCAGTTACCAGGACAGGGGGTATGGCTACACCTTC.

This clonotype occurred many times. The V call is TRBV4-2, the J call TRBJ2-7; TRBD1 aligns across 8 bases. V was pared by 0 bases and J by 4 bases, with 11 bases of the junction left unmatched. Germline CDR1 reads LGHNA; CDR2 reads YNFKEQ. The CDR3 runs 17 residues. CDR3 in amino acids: CASSQEESGRGLYEQYF. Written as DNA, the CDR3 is TGTGCCAGCAGCCAAGAAGAATCGGGCAGGGGGCTTTACGAGCAGTACTTC.

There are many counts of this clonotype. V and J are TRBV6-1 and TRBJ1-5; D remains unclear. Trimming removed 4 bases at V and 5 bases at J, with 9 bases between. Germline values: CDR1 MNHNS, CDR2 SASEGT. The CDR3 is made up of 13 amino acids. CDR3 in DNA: TGTGCCAGCAGTGGGGTCTTGTATCAGCCCCAGCATTTT. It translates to CASSGVLYQPQHF.